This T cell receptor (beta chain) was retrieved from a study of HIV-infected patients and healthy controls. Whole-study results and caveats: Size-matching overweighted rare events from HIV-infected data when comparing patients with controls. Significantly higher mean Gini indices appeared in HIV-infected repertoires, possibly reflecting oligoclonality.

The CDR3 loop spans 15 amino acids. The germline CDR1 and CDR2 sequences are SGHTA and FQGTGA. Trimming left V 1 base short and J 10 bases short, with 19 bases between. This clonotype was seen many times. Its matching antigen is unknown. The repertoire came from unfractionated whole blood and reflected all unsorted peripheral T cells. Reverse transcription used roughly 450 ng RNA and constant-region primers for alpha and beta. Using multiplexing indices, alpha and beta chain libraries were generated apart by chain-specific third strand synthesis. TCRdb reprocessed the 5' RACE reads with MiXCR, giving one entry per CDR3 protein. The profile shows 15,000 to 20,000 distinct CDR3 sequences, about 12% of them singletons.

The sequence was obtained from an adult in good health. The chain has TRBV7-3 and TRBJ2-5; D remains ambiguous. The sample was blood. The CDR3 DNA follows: TGTGCCAGCAGCTTAATGGCGGATCGTCGGTATGACCAGTACTTC. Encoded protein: CASSLMADRRYDQYF.